This T cell receptor (beta chain) is drawn from a study of blood T cell repertoires in COVID-19 (TCRdb year 2020). At the level of the whole study: The collaborator samples originated in the United States, Italy and Spain and spanned the acute and convalescent phases of COVID-19. The material from the prospective study consisted of cDNA or gDNA derived from T cells, B-cell-depleted T cells, or PBMCs. Deeply sampled blood TCRbeta repertoires from subjects exposed to, actively infected with, or recovered from COVID-19 were included in the dataset. The repertoires were released in a freely available public database intended as a resource for research on the immune response to SARS-CoV-2. Samples were obtained from the ongoing ImmuneRACE study (first 160 participants) and from approximately 1,200 subjects provided by 6 global collaborators. Nearly every sample came with metadata listing a de-identified subject ID, COVID-19 status, age in years and sex. Where HLA class I and class II types were available, the types were taken from metadata supplied by the sample provider, not from assay-based typing. Results the study describes overall, beyond this receptor: The amount of clinical and demographic metadata varied by source and participant and was provided uncurated.

The immunoSEQ Assay, a bias-controlled multiplex PCR, was used to amplify TCRbeta CDR3 regions from genomic DNA. As for how the authors treated the data: Within the assay, amplification of reference gene primers was used to estimate how many nucleated cells each sample contained. Sequence reads were collapsed and filtered to measure the absolute abundance of every unique TCRbeta CDR3 rearrangement. For each sample, productive Simpson clonality was calculated by taking the square root of Simpson's diversity index across productive rearrangements. Imported from immuneACCESS, the table was reduced by TCRdb to in-frame sequences with V and J called. These copies leave out some clones; in studies compared against another copy, an unresolved V gene accounts for under half, and the cause of the remainder is not known. The DNA was the basis for D and trimming; V, J and clone size are from that table. In this sample the table shows some 60,000 clones, approximately 86% of which occur a single time. Approximately 0.99% of the sample rests with the top ten.

Each collaborating institution followed its own protocols to collect whole blood in K2EDTA tubes. For TCRbeta analysis, collaborators shipped samples in one of three forms: frozen whole blood, isolated PBMCs, or DNA extracted from either of those sample types. As concerns this clone: Which antigen it targets is not known. No much larger clone exists at a distance of one base, and base qualities are not known.

From the germline V gene (reference sequence), CDR1 is WNHNN and CDR2 is SYGVQD. Reading from cysteine to phenylalanine, the CDR3 counts 18 amino acids. Only the CDR3 DNA stays, 54 bases, in frame from base 1. V is clipped by 3 bases and J by 4 bases, and the sequence between their germline boundaries is 24 bases long. Material for sequencing was peripheral blood. The rearranged segments are TRBV10-1 and TRBJ1-2; the D gene is perhaps TRBD1, from 5 matching bases. The sequence was obtained from a man in his 70s with acute or convalescent COVID-19. CDR3 sequence: CASSESRPREGMRYGYTF. The DNA reads TGCGCCAGCAGTGAATCGAGGCCCAGGGAAGGGATGCGCTATGGCTACACCTTC.